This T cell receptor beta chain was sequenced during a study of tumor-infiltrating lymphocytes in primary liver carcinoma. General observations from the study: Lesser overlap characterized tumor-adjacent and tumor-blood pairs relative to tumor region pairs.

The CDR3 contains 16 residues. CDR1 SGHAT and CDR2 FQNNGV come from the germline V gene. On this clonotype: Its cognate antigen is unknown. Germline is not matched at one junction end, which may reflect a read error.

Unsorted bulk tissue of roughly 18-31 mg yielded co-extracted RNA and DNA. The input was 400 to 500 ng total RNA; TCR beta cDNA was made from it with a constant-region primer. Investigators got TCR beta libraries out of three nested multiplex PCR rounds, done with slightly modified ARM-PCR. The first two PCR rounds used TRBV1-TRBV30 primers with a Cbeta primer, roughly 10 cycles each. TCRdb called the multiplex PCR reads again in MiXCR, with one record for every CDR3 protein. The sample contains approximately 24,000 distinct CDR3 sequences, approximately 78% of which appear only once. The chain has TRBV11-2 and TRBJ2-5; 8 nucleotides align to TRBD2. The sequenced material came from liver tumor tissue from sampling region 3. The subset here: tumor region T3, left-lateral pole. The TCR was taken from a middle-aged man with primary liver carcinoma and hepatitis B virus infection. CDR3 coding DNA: TGTGCCAACAGCCAAACTCCTGGCGGGGGGAAAGGGGCCCACTACTTC. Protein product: CANSQTPGGGKGAHYF.